This TCR beta chain is drawn from a study of blood T cell repertoires in COVID-19. Study-level information: PBMCs, B-cell-depleted T cells, or T cells were the source of the cDNA or gDNA that made up the material.

Patients at the Seattle site were enrolled during active infection and followed longitudinally. Authors' data handling: Researchers report that nucleated cell counts were estimated from reference gene primer amplification. Clones were sequenced by immunoSEQ multiplex PCR, and TCRdb holds only the in-frame ones, with some missing. That table supplies the V and J calls and clone size; D and trimming were determined from the DNA. This sample has approximately 99,000 clones, with about 86% found just once. V was trimmed by 2 bases and J by 6 bases, leaving 11 bases between them. Per the germline V gene, CDR1 is SGHDT and CDR2 is YYEEEE. This CDR3 is built from 14 residues.

Sample: peripheral blood. The clonotype comes from a man in his fifties or sixties with COVID-19, enrolled during active disease. The chain joins TRBV5-6 to TRBJ1-4; D uncertain. CDR3 loop: CASSFRGHDEKLFF. CDR3 nucleotide sequence: TGTGCCAGCAGCTTTCGAGGGCATGATGAAAAACTGTTTTTT.